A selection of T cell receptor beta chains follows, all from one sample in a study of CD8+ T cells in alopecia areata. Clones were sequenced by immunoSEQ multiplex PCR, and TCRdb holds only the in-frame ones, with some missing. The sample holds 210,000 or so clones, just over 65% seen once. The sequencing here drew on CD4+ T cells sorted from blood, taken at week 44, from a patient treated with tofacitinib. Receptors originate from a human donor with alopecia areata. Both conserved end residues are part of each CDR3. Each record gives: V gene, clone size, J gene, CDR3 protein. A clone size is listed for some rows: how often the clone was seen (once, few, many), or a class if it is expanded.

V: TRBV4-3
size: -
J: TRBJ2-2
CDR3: CASSLGQGAGELFF

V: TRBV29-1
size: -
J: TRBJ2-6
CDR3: CSARAMASGANVLTF

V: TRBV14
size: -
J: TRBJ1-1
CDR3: CASSSARPWNTEAFF

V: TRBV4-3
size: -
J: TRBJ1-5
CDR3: CASSQDQGSNQPQHF

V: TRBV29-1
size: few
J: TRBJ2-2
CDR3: CSVSRGTGTTGELFF

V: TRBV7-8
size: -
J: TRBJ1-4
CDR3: CASSLLLGEKLFF

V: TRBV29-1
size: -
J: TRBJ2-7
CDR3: CRTWTEQYF

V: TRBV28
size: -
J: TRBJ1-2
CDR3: CASSLLTGVNYGYTF

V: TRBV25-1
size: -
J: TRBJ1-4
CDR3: CASSEFQGAFEKLFF

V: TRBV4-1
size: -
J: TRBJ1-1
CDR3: CASSPGRGAFF

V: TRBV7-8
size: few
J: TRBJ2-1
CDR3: CASSRGSFQGIPYNEQFF

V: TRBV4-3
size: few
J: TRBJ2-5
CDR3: CASSQESHGGETQYF

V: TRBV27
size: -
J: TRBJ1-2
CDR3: CASGRTVNHGYTF

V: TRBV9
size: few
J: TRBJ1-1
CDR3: CASSVAQGSSTEAFF

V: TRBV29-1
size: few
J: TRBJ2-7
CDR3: CSVAFRQGDYEQYF

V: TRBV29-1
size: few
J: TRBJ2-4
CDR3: CSVQTGKLAKNIQYF

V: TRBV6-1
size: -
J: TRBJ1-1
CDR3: CASSEAWMNTEAFF

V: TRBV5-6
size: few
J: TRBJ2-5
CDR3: CASSLGDETQYF

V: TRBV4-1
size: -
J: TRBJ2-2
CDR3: CASSQSGSRVLFF

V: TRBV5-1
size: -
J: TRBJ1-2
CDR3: CASSLSQGVYGYTF

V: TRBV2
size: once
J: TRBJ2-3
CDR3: CASSRRQGADTQYF

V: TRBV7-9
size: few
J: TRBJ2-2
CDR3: CASSLYGTANTGELFF

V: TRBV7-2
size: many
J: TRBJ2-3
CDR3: CASSSSGNTQYF

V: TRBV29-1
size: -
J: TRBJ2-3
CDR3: CSVEGTARSTDTQYF

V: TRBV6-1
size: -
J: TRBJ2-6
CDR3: CASMGQLSGANVLTF

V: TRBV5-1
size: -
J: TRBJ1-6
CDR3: CASSLMTGMNSPLHF

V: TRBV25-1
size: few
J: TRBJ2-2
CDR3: CASSGQVNTGELFF

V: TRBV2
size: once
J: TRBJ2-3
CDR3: CASSGSGGNADTQYF

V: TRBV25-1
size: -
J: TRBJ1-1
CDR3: CASSESDRENTEAFF

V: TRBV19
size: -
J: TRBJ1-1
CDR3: CASSFEPRRNEAFF

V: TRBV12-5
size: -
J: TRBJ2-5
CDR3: CASGLVLGVGETQYF

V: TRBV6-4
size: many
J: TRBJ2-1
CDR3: CASSDSGGAYNEQFF

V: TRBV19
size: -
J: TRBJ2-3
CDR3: CASSIGGTQYF

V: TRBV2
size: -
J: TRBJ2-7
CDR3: CASSDGARSYEQYF

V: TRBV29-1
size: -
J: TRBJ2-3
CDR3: CSPSTWATSTDTQYF

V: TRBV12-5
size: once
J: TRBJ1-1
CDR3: CASGLGRGLWTEAFF

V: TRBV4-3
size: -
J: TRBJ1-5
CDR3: CASSQDSGFNQPQHF

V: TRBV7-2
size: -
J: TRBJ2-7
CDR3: CASSPMGASAYEQYF

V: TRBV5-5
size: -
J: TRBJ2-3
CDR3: CASSLGTETQYF

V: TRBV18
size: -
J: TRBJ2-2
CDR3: CASSPPSSGGQNTGELFF